This TCR beta chain was identified in a study of blood T cell repertoires in COVID-19. The overall study: T cells, B-cell-depleted T cells, or PBMCs provided the cDNA or gDNA that served as material.

Germline V gene sequence: CDR1 MNHEY, CDR2 SMNVEV (reference sequence). The CDR3 runs to 16 residues. The ends were cut back, 5 bases at V and 1 base at J, with 15 bases in the middle. Participants were aged about 18 to 100 years from approximately 23 US areas. Per the authors' pipeline: Amplification of reference gene primers was used by the study to estimate nucleated cell counts. Profiled with immunoSEQ multiplex PCR; TCRdb holds only in-frame clones, not every one. For V, J and clone size, that table is used; D and trimming come from the DNA. Of around 250,000 clones listed, 91% are singletons. The clonotype was recovered from a human donor in a cohort exposed to, infected with or recovered from COVID-19 (not recorded which). The donor label of this sample is uncertain. The rearrangement joins TRBV27 to TRBJ1-3; TRBD1 is a possible D gene (5 bases). The material sequenced was PBMCs or T cells enriched from blood (not recorded which). CDR3 region: CASSNTGDSSGNTIYF. The CDR3 coding sequence is TGTGCCAGCAGTAACACCGGCGACAGTTCTGGAAACACCATATATTTT.